This T cell receptor (beta chain) appears in the sequencing data of a study of T cell responses to AZD1222 COVID-19 vaccine. The study, taken as a whole, reports: In the spike-specific TCR repertoire, nearly half reportedly target unmutated variant regions.

As regards this clone: Its target is unknown.

CDR3 length: 16 residues. Generated by immunoSEQ multiplex PCR, the TCRdb table keeps only in-frame clones and is missing some. The data contain about 150,000 clones, 80% to 90% of them singletons. V usage is TRBV21-1 and J usage is TRBJ2-4; TRBD2 reflects the table's D call only, with no check against the DNA. TRBV21-1 corresponds to a pseudogene. Sequenced here: peripheral blood, sampled on day 0 of AZD1222 vaccination. The source of this sequence is an adult in good health. CDR3 sequence reads: CASSKASERAEDIQYF. As DNA, the CDR3 is TGTGCCAGCAGCAAAGCCTCGGAACGGGCGGAGGACATTCAGTACTTC.